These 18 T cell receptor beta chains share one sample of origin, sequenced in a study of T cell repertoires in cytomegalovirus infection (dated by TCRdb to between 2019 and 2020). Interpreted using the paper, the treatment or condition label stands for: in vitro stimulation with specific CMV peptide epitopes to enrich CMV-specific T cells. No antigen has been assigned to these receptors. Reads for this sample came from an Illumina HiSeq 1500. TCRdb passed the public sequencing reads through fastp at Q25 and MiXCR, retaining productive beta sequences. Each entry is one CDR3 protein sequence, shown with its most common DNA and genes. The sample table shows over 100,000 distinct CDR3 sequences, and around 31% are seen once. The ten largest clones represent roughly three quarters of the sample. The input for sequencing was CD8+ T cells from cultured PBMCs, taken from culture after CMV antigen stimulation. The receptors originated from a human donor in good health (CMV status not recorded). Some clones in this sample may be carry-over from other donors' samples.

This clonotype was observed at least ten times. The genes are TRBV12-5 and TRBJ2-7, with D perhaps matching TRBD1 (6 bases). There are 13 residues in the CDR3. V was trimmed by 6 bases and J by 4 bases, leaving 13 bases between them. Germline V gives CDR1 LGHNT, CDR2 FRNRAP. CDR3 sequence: CASGTGRTYEQYF. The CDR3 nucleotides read TGTGCTAGTGGGACAGGACGGACGTACGAGCAGTACTTC.

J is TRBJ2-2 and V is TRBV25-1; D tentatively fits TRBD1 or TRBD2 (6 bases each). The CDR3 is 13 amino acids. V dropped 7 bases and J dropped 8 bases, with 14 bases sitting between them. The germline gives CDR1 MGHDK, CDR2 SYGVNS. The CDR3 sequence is CASTAGGQGELFF. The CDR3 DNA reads TGTGCCAGCACCGCCGGGGGCCAAGGGGAGCTGTTTTTT. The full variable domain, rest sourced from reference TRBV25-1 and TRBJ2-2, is EADIYQTPRYLVIGTGKKITLECSQTMGHDKMYWYQQDPGMELHLIHYSYGVNSTEKGDLSSESTVSRIRTEHFPLTLESARPSHTSQYLCASTAGGQGELFFGEGSRLTVL.

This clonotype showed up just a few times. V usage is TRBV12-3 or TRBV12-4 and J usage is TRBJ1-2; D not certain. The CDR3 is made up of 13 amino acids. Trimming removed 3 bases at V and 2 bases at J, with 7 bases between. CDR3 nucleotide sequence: TGTGCCAGCAGTTTCTCCGTGAACTATGGCTACACCTTC. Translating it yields CASSFSVNYGYTF.

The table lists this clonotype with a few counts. Written as DNA, the CDR3 is TGTGCCAGCAGCCCGATGGGGTACTATGAAGCTTTCTTT. Encoded protein: CASSPMGYYEAFF. This rearrangement joins TRBV7-2 to TRBJ1-1; D is unresolved. Trimming removed 5 bases from V and 7 bases from J, with 14 bases in between. Germline V gene sequence: CDR1 SGHTA, CDR2 FQGNSA. This CDR3 is built from 13 residues.

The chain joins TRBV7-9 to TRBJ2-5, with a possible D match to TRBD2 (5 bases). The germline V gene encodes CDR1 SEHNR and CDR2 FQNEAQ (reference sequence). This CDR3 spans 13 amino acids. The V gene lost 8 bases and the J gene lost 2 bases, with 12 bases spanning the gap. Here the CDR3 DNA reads TGTGCCAGCCAGTCGGGGAATCAAGAGACCCAGTACTTC. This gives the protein CASQSGNQETQYF.

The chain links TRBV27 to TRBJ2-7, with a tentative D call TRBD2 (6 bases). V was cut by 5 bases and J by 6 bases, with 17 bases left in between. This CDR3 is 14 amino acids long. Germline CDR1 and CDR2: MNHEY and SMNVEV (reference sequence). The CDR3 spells CASSPMGPGGEQYF. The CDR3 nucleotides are TGTGCCAGCAGTCCGATGGGCCCCGGGGGCGAGCAGTACTTC.

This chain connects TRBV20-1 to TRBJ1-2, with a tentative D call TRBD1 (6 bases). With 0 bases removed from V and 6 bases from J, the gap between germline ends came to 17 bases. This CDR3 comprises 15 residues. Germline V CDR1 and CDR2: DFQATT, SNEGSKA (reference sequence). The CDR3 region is CSARDRKYRANGYTF. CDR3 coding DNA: TGCAGTGCTAGAGACAGGAAGTACAGGGCTAATGGCTACACCTTC.

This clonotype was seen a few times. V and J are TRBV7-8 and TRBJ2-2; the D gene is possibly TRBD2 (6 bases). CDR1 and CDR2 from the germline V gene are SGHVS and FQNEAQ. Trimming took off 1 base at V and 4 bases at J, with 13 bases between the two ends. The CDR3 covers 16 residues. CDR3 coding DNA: TGTGCCAGCAGCTTAGACCCCCCGGGGGTCACCGGGGAGCTGTTTTTT. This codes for CASSLDPPGVTGELFF.

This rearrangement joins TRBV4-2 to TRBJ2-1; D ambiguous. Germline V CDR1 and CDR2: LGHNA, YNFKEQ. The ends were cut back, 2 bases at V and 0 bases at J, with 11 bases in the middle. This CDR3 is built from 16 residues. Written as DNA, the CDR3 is TGTGCCAGCAGCCAAACGATAGCTTTCTCCTACAATGAGCAGTTCTTC. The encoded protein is CASSQTIAFSYNEQFF.

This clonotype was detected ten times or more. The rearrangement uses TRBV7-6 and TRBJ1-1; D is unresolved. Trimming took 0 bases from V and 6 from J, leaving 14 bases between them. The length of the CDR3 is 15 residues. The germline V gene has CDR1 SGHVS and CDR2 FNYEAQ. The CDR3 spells CASSLAAGPSAEAFF. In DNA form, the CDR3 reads TGTGCCAGCAGCTTAGCGGCGGGTCCTTCTGCTGAAGCTTTCTTT.

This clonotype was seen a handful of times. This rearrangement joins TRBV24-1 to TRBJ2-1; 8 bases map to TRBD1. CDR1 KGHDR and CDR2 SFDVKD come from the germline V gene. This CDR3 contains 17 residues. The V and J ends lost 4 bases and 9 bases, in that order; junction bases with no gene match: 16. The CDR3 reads CATSDRGTGTRYGEQFF. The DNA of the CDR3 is TGTGCCACCAGTGACCGCGGGACAGGTACGAGATACGGTGAGCAGTTCTTC.

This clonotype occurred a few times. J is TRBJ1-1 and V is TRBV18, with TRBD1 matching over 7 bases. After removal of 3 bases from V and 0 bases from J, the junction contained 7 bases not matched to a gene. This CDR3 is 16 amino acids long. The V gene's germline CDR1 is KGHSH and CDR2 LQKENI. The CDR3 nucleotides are TGTGCCAGCTCACCGAGGGGACAGCGAATGAACACTGAAGCTTTCTTT. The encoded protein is CASSPRGQRMNTEAFF.

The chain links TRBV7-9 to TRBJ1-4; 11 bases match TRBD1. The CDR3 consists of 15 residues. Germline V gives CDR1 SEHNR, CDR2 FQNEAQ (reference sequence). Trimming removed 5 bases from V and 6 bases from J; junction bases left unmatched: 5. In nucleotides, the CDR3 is TGTGCCAGCAGCCCAGAGGACAGGGGGCATGAAAAACTGTTTTTT. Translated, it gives CASSPEDRGHEKLFF. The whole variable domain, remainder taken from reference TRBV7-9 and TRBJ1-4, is DTGVSQNPRHKITKRGQNVTFRCDPISEHNRLYWYRQTLGQGPEFLTYFQNEAQLEKSRLLSDRFSAERPKGSFSTLEIQRTEQGDSAMYLCASSPEDRGHEKLFFGSGTQLSVL.

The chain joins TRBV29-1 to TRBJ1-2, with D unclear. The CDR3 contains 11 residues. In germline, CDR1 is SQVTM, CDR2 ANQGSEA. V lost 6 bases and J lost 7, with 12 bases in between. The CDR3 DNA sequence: TGCAGCGTACCCACCCCGATTGGCTACACCTTC. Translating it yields CSVPTPIGYTF. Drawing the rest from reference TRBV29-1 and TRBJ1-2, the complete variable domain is SAVISQKPSRDICQRGTSLTIQCQVDSQVTMMFWYRQQPGQSLTLIATANQGSEATYESGFVIDKFPISRPNLTFSTLTVSNMSPEDSSIYLCSVPTPIGYTFGSGTRLTVV.

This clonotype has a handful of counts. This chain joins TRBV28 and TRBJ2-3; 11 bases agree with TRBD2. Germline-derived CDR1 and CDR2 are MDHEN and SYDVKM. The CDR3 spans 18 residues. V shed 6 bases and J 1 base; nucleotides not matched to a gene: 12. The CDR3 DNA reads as TGTGCCAGCAGCCGATGGGGAGGGACTAGCGGCGGCACAGATACGCAGTATTTT. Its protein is CASSRWGGTSGGTDTQYF. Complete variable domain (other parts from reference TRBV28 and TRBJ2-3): DVKVTQSSRYLVKRTGEKVFLECVQDMDHENMFWYRQDPGLGLRLIYFSYDVKMKEKGDIPEGYSVSREKKERFSLILESASTNQTSMYLCASSRWGGTSGGTDTQYFGPGTRLTVL.

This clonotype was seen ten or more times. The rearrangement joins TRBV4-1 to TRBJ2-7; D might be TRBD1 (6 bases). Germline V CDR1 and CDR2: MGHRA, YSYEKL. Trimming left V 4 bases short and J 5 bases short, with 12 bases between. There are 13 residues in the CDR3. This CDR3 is CASSLSTGNEQYF. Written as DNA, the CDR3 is TGCGCCAGCAGCCTTTCTACAGGGAACGAGCAGTACTTC.

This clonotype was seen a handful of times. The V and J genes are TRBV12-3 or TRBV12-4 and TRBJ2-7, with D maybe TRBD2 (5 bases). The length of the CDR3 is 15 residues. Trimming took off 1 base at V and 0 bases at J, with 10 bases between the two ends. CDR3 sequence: CASSLVLRASYEQYF. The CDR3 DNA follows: TGTGCCAGCAGTTTAGTGTTGCGGGCCTCCTACGAGCAGTACTTC.

This chain's CDR3 is CSARDRQGQETQYF. CDR3 DNA: TGCAGTGCTAGAGATCGCCAGGGCCAAGAGACCCAGTACTTC. The chain has TRBV20-1 and TRBJ2-5, with TRBD1 as a possible D gene (5 bases). The germline CDR1 and CDR2 sequences are DFQATT and SNEGSKA (reference sequence). This CDR3 is 14 amino acids long. Trimming pared 0 bases from V and 1 base from J, leaving 9 bases between.